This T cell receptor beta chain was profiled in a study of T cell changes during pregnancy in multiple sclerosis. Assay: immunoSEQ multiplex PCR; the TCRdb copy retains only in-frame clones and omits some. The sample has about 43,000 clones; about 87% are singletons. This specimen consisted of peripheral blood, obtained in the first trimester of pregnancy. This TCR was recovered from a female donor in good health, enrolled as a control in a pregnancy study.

The CDR3 loop reads CSARTGYEQYF. CDR3 DNA sequence: TGCAGTGCTAGGACAGGGTACGAGCAGTACTTC. The J gene is TRBJ2-7, the V gene TRBV20-1, with 7 bases fitting TRBD1. In germline, CDR1 is DFQATT, CDR2 SNEGSKA (reference sequence). The CDR3 runs 11 residues. J was trimmed by 4 bases and V by 3 bases; bases with no gene match: 0.